This record looks at one T cell receptor (beta chain) sequence and its context. This sample is drawn from a study of OX40 agonist ivuxolimab in advanced cancers. About the study: Partial responses were achieved by three patients, of whom one had hepatocellular carcinoma and two had cutaneous melanoma.

Clones were sequenced by immunoSEQ multiplex PCR, and TCRdb holds only the in-frame ones, with some missing. The data hold over 90,000 clones, with 94% observed a single time. The CDR3 runs to 19 residues. CDR1 and CDR2 (germline): SGHTA, FQGTGA. Trimming at V came to 1 base and at J to 1 base, leaving 10 bases not matched to a gene. The sequence was collected from an adult with an advanced solid tumor such as melanoma, head and neck, liver or kidney cancer. The material sequenced was CD4+ or CD8+ T cells sorted from blood, taken in a trial of the OX40 agonist ivuxolimab. The rearrangement uses TRBV7-3 and TRBJ2-3; 11 bases are shared with TRBD2. CDR3 bases: TGTGCCAGCAGCTTAAAGGGGGGTAAACTAGCGGGAGGCACAGATACGCAGTATTTT. Its protein product is CASSLKGGKLAGGTDTQYF.